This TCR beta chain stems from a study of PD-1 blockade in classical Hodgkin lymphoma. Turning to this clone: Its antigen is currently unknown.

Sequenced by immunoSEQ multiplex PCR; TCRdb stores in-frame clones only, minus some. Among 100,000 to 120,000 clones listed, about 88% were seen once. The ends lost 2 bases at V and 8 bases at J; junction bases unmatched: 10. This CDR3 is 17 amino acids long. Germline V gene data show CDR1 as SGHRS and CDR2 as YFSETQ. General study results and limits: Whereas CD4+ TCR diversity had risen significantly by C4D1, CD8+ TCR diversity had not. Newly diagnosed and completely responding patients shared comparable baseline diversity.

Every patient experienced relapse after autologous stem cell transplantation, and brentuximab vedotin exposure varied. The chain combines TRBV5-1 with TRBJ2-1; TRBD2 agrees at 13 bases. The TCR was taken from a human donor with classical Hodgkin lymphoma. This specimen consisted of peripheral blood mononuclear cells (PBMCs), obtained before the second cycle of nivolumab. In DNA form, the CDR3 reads TGCGCCAGCAGCTTAATCGCCGGGACTAGCGGGACCGATGAGCAGTTCTTC. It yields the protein CASSLIAGTSGTDEQFF.